The TCR beta chain described here comes from a study of yellow fever vaccine responses in identical twins. Regarding the study as a whole: Reported findings indicate that twins' vaccine T cell responses seemed partially convergent, partially personalized.

Remarks on this clonotype: Its antigen remains unidentified.

TCRdb redid the calling of the RT-PCR reads with MiXCR, one entry per CDR3 protein. The sample records roughly 23,000 distinct CDR3 sequences, roughly 80% being singletons. The germline V gene has CDR1 SGHVS and CDR2 FQNEAQ. The V gene lost 5 bases and the J gene lost 8 bases, with 8 bases spanning the gap. There are 11 residues in the CDR3. This TCR came from a woman younger than 30 who received the yellow fever vaccine. The specimen was T cells from blood (PBMCs), unsorted or a sorted subset (not recorded which), collected before or after yellow fever vaccination (not recorded which). The chain joins TRBV7-8 to TRBJ2-3; no clear D gene. The CDR3 coding sequence is TGTGCCAGCAGCCAGTGGCGTACGCAGTATTTT. Translating it yields CASSQWRTQYF.